This T cell receptor beta chain was documented in a study of long-term antiretroviral therapy in people with HIV. Run at survey level, the immunoSEQ assay was version v3.0. Per-sample TRB depth target: about 35,000-55,000 T-cell genomes. Sequencing was performed with immunoSEQ multiplex PCR; in TCRdb, only in-frame clones are kept and a portion is missing. The sample holds roughly 40,000 clones; around 85% are singletons and the top ten take approximately 6%. Looked up from germline, CDR1 is SEHNR and CDR2 is FQNEAQ (reference sequence). This CDR3 spans 17 amino acids. Losses at the gene ends were 1 base for V and 0 bases for J; bases not matched to a gene: 5.

This TCR came from a woman aged 45-65 years with HIV. This material consisted of unsorted PBMCs, taken 3.1 years after starting antiretroviral therapy. The rearrangement uses TRBV7-9 and TRBJ2-2; 7 nucleotides match TRBD1. The CDR3 sequence: CASSLVTGTANTGELFF. The CDR3 nucleotides are TGTGCCAGCAGCTTAGTGACCGGGACAGCGAACACCGGGGAGCTGTTTTTT.